The next 30 T cell receptor beta chains were all read from a single sample in a study of control samples from healthy donors and cancer patients. The assay was immunoSEQ multiplex PCR, and TCRdb's table has in-frame clones only and misses some. The table includes around 90,000 clones, under 90% detected once. The sample comprised blood. All receptors come from a woman aged 40 to 50 in good health.

The gene calls are TRBV4-2 and TRBJ2-3; the match to TRBD1 covers 9 bases. This CDR3 is built from 15 residues. V gave up 3 bases and J gave up 1 base; unmatched junction bases: 2. Germline V CDR1 and CDR2: LGHNA, YNFKEQ. CDR3 DNA sequence: TGTGCCAGCAGCCAGCGACAGGGGGGCACAGATACGCAGTATTTT. It specifies CASSQRQGGTDTQYF.

CDR3 protein: CASSTGYSGANVLTF. The CDR3, as DNA: TGTGCCAGCAGCACAGGGTACTCTGGGGCCAACGTCCTGACTTTC. The chain uses TRBV2 and TRBJ2-6; a possible D gene is TRBD1 (6 bases). CDR3 size: 15 residues. CDR1 and CDR2 (germline): SNHLY, FYNNEI. V was cut by 6 bases and J by 0 bases, with 9 bases left in between. The full variable domain, in which reference TRBV2 and TRBJ2-6 provide the parts outside the CDR3, is EPEVTQTPSHQVTQMGQEVILRCVPISNHLYFYWYRQILGQKVEFLVSFYNNEISEKSEIFDDQFSVERPDGSNFTLKIRSTKLEDSAMYFCASSTGYSGANVLTFGAGSRLTVL.

The chain carries TRBV4-3 and TRBJ1-2; possibly TRBD1 for D (6 bases). CDR1 LGHNA and CDR2 YSLEER come from the germline V gene. The germline V and J ends were trimmed by 4 bases and 3 bases, with 9 bases remaining between them. CDR3 size: 13 residues. The CDR3 region is CASSPRGDYGYTF. DNA of the CDR3: TGCGCCAGCAGCCCGAGGGGGGACTATGGCTACACCTTC.

This chain joins TRBV4-3 and TRBJ2-7, with 10 bases matching TRBD1. The V gene end was trimmed by 4 bases and the J gene end by 5 bases; junction bases not matched to a gene: 8. The CDR3 is made up of 15 amino acids. The V gene's germline CDR1 is LGHNA and CDR2 YSLEER. The CDR3, as DNA: TGCGCCAGCAGCCCCTCCGGGACAGGGGCAAACGAGCAGTACTTC. Translated, it gives CASSPSGTGANEQYF.

In this sample, this clone turned up once. This chain connects TRBV6-2 or TRBV6-3 to TRBJ1-5; D unclear. CDR1 and CDR2 from the germline V gene are MNHEY and SVGEGT. The CDR3 has 14 amino acids. V lost 0 bases, J lost 2 bases, and 5 bases lay in between. As DNA, the CDR3 is TGTGCCAGCAGTTACTCGGCCGGCAATCAGCCCCAGCATTTT. It codes for CASSYSAGNQPQHF.

The chain uses TRBV6-5 and TRBJ1-3; D is perhaps TRBD1 (5 bases). Germline-derived CDR1 and CDR2 are MNHEY and SVGAGI. The CDR3 totals 15 residues. V lost 2 bases to trimming and J lost 1 base, with 9 bases between them. CDR3 sequence reads: CASSYKGLSGNTIYF. The CDR3 coding sequence is TGTGCCAGCAGTTACAAGGGGTTGTCTGGAAACACCATATATTTT.

This chain uses TRBV18 with TRBJ2-5; no reliable D call. V dropped 1 base and J dropped 3 bases, with 9 bases sitting between them. Germline loops: CDR1 KGHSH, CDR2 LQKENI. The CDR3 runs to 14 residues. The CDR3 DNA follows: TGTGCCAGCTCACCACTAGCAAGGGAAGAGACCCAGTACTTC. This codes for CASSPLAREETQYF.

V usage is TRBV5-4 and J usage is TRBJ2-5; weak D call: TRBD1 (6 bases). Germline CDR1 is SGHNT and CDR2 is YYREEE (reference sequence). V dropped 0 bases and J dropped 5 bases, with 11 bases sitting between them. The CDR3 runs to 14 residues. Here the CDR3 reads CASSLGQVDETQYF. The CDR3 nucleotides are TGTGCCAGCAGCTTGGGACAGGTGGATGAGACCCAGTACTTC.

The chain couples TRBV3-1 (or the pseudogene TRBV3-2) to TRBJ2-3, with D perhaps TRBD2 (8 bases). Germline lookup yields CDR1 LGHDT and CDR2 YNNKEL (reference sequence). CDR3 length equals 17 residues. With 1 base removed from V and 1 base from J, the gap between germline ends came to 15 bases. The CDR3 DNA is TGTGCCAGCAGCCAAGTAAGGGGGCGGGGGGGCACAGATACGCAGTATTTT. Residues: CASSQVRGRGGTDTQYF.

J is TRBJ1-2 and V is TRBV19; 11 bases fit TRBD1. J was trimmed by 3 bases and V by 5 bases; bases with no gene match: 8. CDR3 length: 16 residues. CDR1 LNHDA and CDR2 SQIVND come from the germline V gene (reference sequence). The CDR3 reads CASSSLPGQGDYGYTF. In DNA form, the CDR3 reads TGTGCCAGTAGTTCTTTGCCGGGACAGGGGGACTATGGCTACACCTTC. The full variable domain, completed using reference TRBV19 and TRBJ1-2, is DGGITQSPKYLFRKEGQNVTLSCEQNLNHDAMYWYRQDPGQGLRLIYYSQIVNDFQKGDIAEGYSVSREKKESFPLTVTSAQKNPTAFYLCASSSLPGQGDYGYTFGSGTRLTVV.

The chain employs TRBV11-3 and TRBJ2-1; unclear D gene. The germline V gene encodes CDR1 SGHNT and CDR2 YENEEA. The CDR3 is 11 amino acids. The CDR3 loop is CGCLVTNEQFF. DNA for the CDR3: TGTGGTTGTCTAGTTACGAATGAGCAGTTCTTC.

This clone was picked up one time. This sequence joins TRBV30 and TRBJ2-1, with D possibly TRBD2 on 5 matching bases. The V end was cut by 4 bases, the J end by 2 bases, with 15 bases between. CDR1 and CDR2 (germline): GTSNPN, SVGIG (reference sequence). The CDR3 spans 15 residues. CDR3 sequence reads: CAWTPGLATYNEQFF. CDR3 DNA sequence: TGTGCCTGGACTCCAGGACTCGCAACCTACAATGAGCAGTTCTTC.

This chain joins TRBV10-1 and TRBJ2-7; D unresolved. This CDR3 spans 13 amino acids. V was cut by 0 bases and J by 6 bases, with 9 bases left in between. Germline lookup yields CDR1 WNHNN and CDR2 SYGVQD (reference sequence). The CDR3 reads CASSESGFSEQYF. The CDR3 DNA reads as TGCGCCAGCAGTGAGTCAGGATTCTCCGAGCAGTACTTC.

V is TRBV19 and J is TRBJ2-7, with D tentatively TRBD1 (5 bases). Trimming left V 7 bases short and J 1 base short, with 14 bases between. Germline lookup yields CDR1 LNHDA and CDR2 SQIVND (reference sequence). The CDR3 sequence is 14 residues long. The DNA for the CDR3 is TGTGCCAGTAAGGCAGGGCAGTCATCCTACGAGCAGTACTTC. Amino acids: CASKAGQSSYEQYF.

The CDR3 region is CASHRGDRSYKEQYF. CDR3 sequence (DNA): TGTGCCAGTCACCGGGGGGACAGGTCCTATAAAGAGCAGTACTTC. The gene calls are TRBV28 and TRBJ2-7; perhaps TRBD1 as D (8 bases). Trimming stripped 9 bases from V and 7 bases from J, with 25 bases between. Germline values: CDR1 MDHEN, CDR2 SYDVKM. This CDR3 has 15 residues. Full variable domain (remainder filled in from reference TRBV28 and TRBJ2-7): DVKVTQSSRYLVKRTGEKVFLECVQDMDHENMFWYRQDPGLGLRLIYFSYDVKMKEKGDIPEGYSVSREKKERFSLILESASTNQTSMYLCASHRGDRSYKEQYFGPGTRLTVT.

The CDR3 DNA sequence: TGTGCCAGCAGTTTTACTAGCGGGGGGACCAACAATGAGCAGTTCTTC. Translating it yields CASSFTSGGTNNEQFF. This rearrangement joins TRBV13 to TRBJ2-1, with TRBD2 identical over 12 bases. CDR3 length equals 16 residues. V lost 6 bases, J lost 5 bases, and 8 bases stayed unmatched. Germline CDR1 is PRHDT and CDR2 is FYEKMQ (reference sequence). The variable domain in full, with the rest retrieved from reference TRBV13 and TRBJ2-1, is AAGVIQSPRHLIKEKRETATLKCYPIPRHDTVYWYQQGPGQDPQFLISFYEKMQSDKGSIPDRFSAQQFSDYHSELNMSSLELGDSALYFCASSFTSGGTNNEQFFGPGTRLTVL.

The V and J genes are TRBV24-1 and TRBJ2-5; D tentatively fits TRBD1 or TRBD2 (5 bases each). This CDR3 spans 13 amino acids. CDR1 is KGHDR, CDR2 SFDVKD, per germline. V was clipped by 8 bases and J by 5 bases, with 14 bases between them. The CDR3 protein is CATNDGAGETQYF. The CDR3 region has the DNA TGTGCCACCAACGACGGGGCAGGGGAGACCCAGTACTTC.

The chain couples TRBV5-1 to TRBJ2-7; 10 bases map to TRBD2. The CDR3 spans 14 residues. V gave up 2 bases and J gave up 4 bases; unmatched junction bases: 3. The germline CDR1 and CDR2 sequences are SGHRS and YFSETQ. The CDR3 region is CASSLSGGEYEQYF. In nucleotides, the CDR3 is TGCGCCAGCAGCTTAAGCGGGGGGGAATACGAGCAGTACTTC.

V and J are TRBV18 and TRBJ1-2; D remains unclear. With 2 bases removed from V and 6 bases from J, the gap between germline ends came to 10 bases. This CDR3 comprises 13 residues. The V gene's germline CDR1 is KGHSH and CDR2 LQKENI. The CDR3, as DNA: TGTGCCAGCTCACCAGGGAGATATGATGGCTACACCTTC. As protein: CASSPGRYDGYTF.

There are a few counts of this clone. The chain carries TRBV2 and TRBJ1-6; D unclear. Germline values: CDR1 SNHLY, CDR2 FYNNEI. This CDR3 has 13 residues. V dropped 3 bases and J dropped 8 bases, with 8 bases sitting between them. As DNA, the CDR3 is TGTGCCAGCAGTGAGGGTCGGGATTCACCCCTCCACTTT. Translation: CASSEGRDSPLHF.

The chain recombines TRBV11-3 with TRBJ2-2; no definite D call. Germline CDR1 reads SGHNT; CDR2 reads YENEEA. This CDR3 is 17 amino acids long. The V gene lost 1 base and the J gene lost 0 bases, with 12 bases spanning the gap. For the CDR3, the DNA is TGTGCCAGCAGCTTAGGAGTAGACAATGCGAACACCGGGGAGCTGTTTTTT. It codes for CASSLGVDNANTGELFF.

The CDR3 spells CASSPPGQGDYEQYF. CDR3 in DNA: TGTGCCAGCTCACCACCAGGACAGGGGGACTACGAGCAGTACTTC. V is TRBV18 and J is TRBJ2-7, with 10 bases aligning to TRBD1. The junction had 2 bases not matched to a gene; V was cut back by 0 bases and J by 3 bases. CDR3 size: 15 residues. Germline V gives CDR1 KGHSH, CDR2 LQKENI.

This clone showed up just a few times. The genes are TRBV9 and TRBJ2-2; 9 bases are a match to TRBD2. V trimming: 0 bases; J trimming: 4 bases; junction bases outside the gene matches: 10. The CDR3 is 18 amino acids. Germline CDR1 and CDR2: SGDLS and YYNGEE. The CDR3 sequence: CASSVVGSGGPLTGELFF. The CDR3, as DNA: TGTGCCAGCAGCGTAGTGGGTAGCGGGGGACCTCTCACCGGGGAGCTGTTTTTT.

The chain uses TRBV19 and TRBJ1-1, with D unresolved. The V gene lost 8 bases and the J gene lost 0 bases, with 10 bases spanning the gap. The CDR3 runs 13 residues. Germline CDR1 is LNHDA and CDR2 is SQIVND (reference sequence). CDR3 sequence: CASGRSMNTEAFF. Here the CDR3 DNA reads TGTGCCAGTGGTCGGAGCATGAACACTGAAGCTTTCTTT.

V usage is TRBV4-3 and J usage is TRBJ2-7; no firm D call. Trimming cost V 0 bases and J 2 bases, with 8 bases left between them. CDR3 length equals 14 residues. The germline CDR1 and CDR2 sequences are LGHNA and YSLEER. The DNA for the CDR3 is TGCGCCAGCAGCCAAGATCCAGCCACCTACGAGCAGTACTTC. Protein sequence: CASSQDPATYEQYF.

This clone has only a few counts. The chain couples TRBV30 to TRBJ1-2, with D possibly TRBD1 on 5 matching bases. Trimming shortened V by 8 bases and J by 4 bases, and 14 bases separated the two germline ends. CDR1 is GTSNPN, CDR2 SVGIG, per germline (reference sequence). This CDR3 has 12 residues. CDR3 amino acids: CARDRRGYGYTF. In DNA form, the CDR3 reads TGTGCCAGGGACCGGCGTGGCTATGGCTACACCTTC.

This clone has more than one count but fewer than ten. The chain links TRBV7-9 to TRBJ1-6; TRBD1 is a possible D gene (6 bases). The CDR3 is 16 residues long. Germline CDR1 reads SEHNR; CDR2 reads FQNEAQ (reference sequence). Trimming pared 0 bases from V and 5 bases from J, leaving 11 bases between. CDR3 in DNA: TGTGCCAGCAGCTTAGCAGGGGGGGGAAATAATTCACCCCTCCACTTT. Its protein product is CASSLAGGGNNSPLHF. Variable domain in full (rest from reference TRBV7-9 and TRBJ1-6): DTGVSQNPRHKITKRGQNVTFRCDPISEHNRLYWYRQTLGQGPEFLTYFQNEAQLEKSRLLSDRFSAERPKGSFSTLEIQRTEQGDSAMYLCASSLAGGGNNSPLHFGNGTRLTVT.

This clone came up once. The genes are TRBV14 and TRBJ1-3, with D possibly TRBD1 on 6 matching bases. Between the trimmed V and J ends, which lost 3 bases and 0 bases, there was a span of 12 bases. Per germline, CDR1 SGHDN and CDR2 FVKESK. The CDR3 has 16 residues. Here the CDR3 DNA reads TGTGCCAGCAGCCACAGACAGGCAGCCTCTGGAAACACCATATATTTT. This translates into CASSHRQAASGNTIYF.

Points on this clone: One end of the junction does not line up with germline, which may come from a read error. The chain couples TRBV6-2 or TRBV6-3 to TRBJ2-3; D gene unclear. The CDR3 covers 12 residues. In germline, CDR1 is MNHEY, CDR2 SVGEGT. CDR3 DNA: TGTGCCAGCAGTTATAGCAAAGATACGCAGTATTTT. It specifies CASSYSKDTQYF.

The chain couples TRBV6-2 or TRBV6-3 to TRBJ2-7, with 7 positions matching TRBD1. This CDR3 region has 15 residues. V shed 2 bases and J 3 bases; nucleotides not matched to a gene: 7. Germline assignment: CDR1 MNHEY and CDR2 SVGEGT. Here the CDR3 DNA reads TGTGCCAGCAGTTACATGGGACAGCACAACTACGAGCAGTACTTC. It encodes CASSYMGQHNYEQYF.